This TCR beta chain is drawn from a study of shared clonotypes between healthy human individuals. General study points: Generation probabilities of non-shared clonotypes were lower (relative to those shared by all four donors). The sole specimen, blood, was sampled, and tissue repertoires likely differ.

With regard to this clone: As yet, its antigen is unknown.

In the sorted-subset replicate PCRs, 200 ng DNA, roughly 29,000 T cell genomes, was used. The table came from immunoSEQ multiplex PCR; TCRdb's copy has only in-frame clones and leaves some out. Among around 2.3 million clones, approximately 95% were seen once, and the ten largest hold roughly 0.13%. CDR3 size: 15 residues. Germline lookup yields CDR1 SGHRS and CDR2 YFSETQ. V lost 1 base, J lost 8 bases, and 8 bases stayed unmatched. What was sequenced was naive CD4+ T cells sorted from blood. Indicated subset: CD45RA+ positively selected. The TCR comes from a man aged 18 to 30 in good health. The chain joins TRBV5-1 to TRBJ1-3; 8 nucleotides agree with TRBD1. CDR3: CASSLLDRAKDTIYF. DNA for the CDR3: TGCGCCAGCAGCTTGTTGGACAGGGCTAAGGACACCATATATTTT.